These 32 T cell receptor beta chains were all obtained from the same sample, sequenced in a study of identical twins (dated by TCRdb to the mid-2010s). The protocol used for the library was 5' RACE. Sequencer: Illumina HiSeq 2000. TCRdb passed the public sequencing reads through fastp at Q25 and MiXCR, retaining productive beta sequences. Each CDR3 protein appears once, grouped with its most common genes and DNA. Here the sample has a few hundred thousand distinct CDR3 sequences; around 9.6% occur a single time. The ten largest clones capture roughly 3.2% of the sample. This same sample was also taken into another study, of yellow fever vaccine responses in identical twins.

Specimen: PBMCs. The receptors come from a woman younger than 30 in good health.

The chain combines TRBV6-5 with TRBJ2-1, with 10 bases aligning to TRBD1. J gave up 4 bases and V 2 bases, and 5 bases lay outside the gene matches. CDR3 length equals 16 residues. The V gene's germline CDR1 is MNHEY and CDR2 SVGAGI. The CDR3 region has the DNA TGTGCCAGCAGTTACATGGGACAGGGGAGTTACAATGAGCAGTTCTTC. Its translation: CASSYMGQGSYNEQFF.

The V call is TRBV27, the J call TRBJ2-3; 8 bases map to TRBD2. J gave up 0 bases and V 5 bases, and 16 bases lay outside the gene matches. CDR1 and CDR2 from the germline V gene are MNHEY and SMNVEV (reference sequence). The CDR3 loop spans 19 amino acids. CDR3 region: CASSPRGGRLLRSTDTQYF. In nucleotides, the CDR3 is TGTGCCAGCAGTCCCCGGGGGGGCCGGTTATTGCGTAGCACAGATACGCAGTATTTT.

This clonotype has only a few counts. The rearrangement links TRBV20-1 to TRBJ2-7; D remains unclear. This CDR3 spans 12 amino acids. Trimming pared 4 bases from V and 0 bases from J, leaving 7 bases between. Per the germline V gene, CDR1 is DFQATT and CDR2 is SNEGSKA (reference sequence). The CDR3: CSAITDSYEQYF. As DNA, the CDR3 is TGCAGTGCTATAACAGACTCCTACGAGCAGTACTTC.

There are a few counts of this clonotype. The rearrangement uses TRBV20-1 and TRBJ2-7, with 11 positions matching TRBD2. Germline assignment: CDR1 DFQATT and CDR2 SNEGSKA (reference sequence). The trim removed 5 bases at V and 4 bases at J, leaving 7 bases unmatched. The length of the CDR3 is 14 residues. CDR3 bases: TGCAGTGCTCCGCCGGGACTAGCGGTTTACGAGCAGTACTTC. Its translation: CSAPPGLAVYEQYF.

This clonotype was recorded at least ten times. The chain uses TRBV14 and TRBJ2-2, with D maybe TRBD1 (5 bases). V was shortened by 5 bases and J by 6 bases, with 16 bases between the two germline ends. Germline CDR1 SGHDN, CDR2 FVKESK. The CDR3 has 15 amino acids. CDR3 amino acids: CASSTWTKNAGELFF. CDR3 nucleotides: TGTGCCAGCAGCACCTGGACAAAAAATGCCGGGGAGCTGTTTTTT.

CDR3 sequence: CASSQYQGLELAGFTDTQYF. DNA for the CDR3: TGTGCCAGCAGCCAATATCAGGGCCTGGAACTAGCGGGTTTCACAGATACGCAGTATTTT. The V call is TRBV4-2, the J call TRBJ2-3; 9 bases fit TRBD2. Germline-derived CDR1 and CDR2 are LGHNA and YNFKEQ. Germline trimming cut 2 bases from V and 2 bases from J; bases unmatched to any gene: 17. The CDR3 has 20 amino acids.

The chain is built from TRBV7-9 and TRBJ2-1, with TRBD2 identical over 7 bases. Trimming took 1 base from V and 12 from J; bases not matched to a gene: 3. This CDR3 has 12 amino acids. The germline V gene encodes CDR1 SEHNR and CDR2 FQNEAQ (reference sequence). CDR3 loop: CASSLGGEGQFF. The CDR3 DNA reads TGTGCCAGCAGCTTAGGAGGGGAGGGGCAGTTCTTC.

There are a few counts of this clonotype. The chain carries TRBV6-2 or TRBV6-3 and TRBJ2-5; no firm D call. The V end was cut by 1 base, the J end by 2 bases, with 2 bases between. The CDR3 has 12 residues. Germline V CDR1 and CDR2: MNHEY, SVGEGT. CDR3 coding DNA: TGTGCCAGCAGTTACTATCAAGAGACCCAGTACTTC. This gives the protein CASSYYQETQYF.

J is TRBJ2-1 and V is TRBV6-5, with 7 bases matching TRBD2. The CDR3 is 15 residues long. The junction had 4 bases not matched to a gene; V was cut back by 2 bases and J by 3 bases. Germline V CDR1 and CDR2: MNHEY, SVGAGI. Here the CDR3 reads CASSYVRDYYNEQFF. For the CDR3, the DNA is TGTGCCAGCAGTTACGTTAGGGACTACTACAATGAGCAGTTCTTC.

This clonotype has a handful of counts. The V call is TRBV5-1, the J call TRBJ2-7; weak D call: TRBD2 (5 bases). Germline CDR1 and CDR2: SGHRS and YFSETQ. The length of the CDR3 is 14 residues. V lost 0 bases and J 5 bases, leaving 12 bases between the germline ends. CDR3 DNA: TGCGCCAGCAGCTTGGGGGGAGTTTCCCACGAGCAGTACTTC. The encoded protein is CASSLGGVSHEQYF.

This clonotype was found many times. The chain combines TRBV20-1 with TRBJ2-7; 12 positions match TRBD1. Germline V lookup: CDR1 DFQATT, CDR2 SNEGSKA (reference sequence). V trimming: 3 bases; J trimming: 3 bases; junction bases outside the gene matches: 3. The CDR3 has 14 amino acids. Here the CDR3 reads CSARGQGAFYEQYF. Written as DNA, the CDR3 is TGCAGTGCTAGGGGACAGGGGGCGTTCTACGAGCAGTACTTC.

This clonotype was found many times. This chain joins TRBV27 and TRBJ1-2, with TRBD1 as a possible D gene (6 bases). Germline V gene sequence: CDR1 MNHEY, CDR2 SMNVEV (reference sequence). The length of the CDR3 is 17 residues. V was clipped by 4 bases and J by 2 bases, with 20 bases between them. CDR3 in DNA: TGTGCCAGCAGTTCATATCAAACCCTAGGGGGAAACTATGGCTACACCTTC. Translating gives CASSSYQTLGGNYGYTF.

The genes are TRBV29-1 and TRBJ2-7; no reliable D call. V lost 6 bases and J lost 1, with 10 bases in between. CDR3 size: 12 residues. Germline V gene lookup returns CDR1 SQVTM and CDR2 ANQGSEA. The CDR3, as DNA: TGCAGCGTGCAAACATCTTCCTACGAGCAGTACTTC. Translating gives CSVQTSSYEQYF.

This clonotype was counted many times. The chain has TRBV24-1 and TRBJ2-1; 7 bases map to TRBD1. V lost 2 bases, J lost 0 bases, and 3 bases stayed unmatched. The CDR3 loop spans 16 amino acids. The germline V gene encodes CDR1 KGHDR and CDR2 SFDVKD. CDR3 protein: CATSDSDRSSYNEQFF. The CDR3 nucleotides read TGTGCCACCAGTGATTCGGACAGGAGCTCCTACAATGAGCAGTTCTTC.

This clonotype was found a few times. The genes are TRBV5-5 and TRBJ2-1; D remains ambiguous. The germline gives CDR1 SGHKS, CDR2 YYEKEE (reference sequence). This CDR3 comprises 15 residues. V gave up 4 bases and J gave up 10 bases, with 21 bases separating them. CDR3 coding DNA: TGTGCCAGCAGCGGAAATGCAGCCGGGTTGGGGGAGCAGTTCTTC. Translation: CASSGNAAGLGEQFF.

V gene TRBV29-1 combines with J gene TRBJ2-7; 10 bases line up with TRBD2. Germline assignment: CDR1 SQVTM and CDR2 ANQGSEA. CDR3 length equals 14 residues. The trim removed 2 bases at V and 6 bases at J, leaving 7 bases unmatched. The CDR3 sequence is CSVESASGSSEQYF. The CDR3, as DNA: TGCAGCGTTGAATCGGCTAGCGGGAGTAGCGAGCAGTACTTC.

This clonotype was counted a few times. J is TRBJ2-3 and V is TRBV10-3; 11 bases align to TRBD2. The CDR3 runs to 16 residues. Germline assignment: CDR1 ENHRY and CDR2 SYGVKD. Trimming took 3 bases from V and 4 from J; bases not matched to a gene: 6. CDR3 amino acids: CAISDTLAGVADTQYF. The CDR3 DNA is TGTGCCATCAGTGACACACTAGCGGGAGTCGCAGATACGCAGTATTTT.

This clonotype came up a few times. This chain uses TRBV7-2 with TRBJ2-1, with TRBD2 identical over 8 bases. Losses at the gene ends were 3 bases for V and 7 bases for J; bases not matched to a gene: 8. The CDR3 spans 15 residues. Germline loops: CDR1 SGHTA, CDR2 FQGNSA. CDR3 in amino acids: CASSFPGLDKNEQFF. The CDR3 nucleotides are TGTGCCAGCAGCTTCCCGGGACTAGATAAAAATGAGCAGTTCTTC. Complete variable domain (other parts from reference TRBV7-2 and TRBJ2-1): GAGVSQSPSNKVTEKGKDVELRCDPISGHTALYWYRQSLGQGLEFLIYFQGNSAPDKSGLPSDRFSAERTGGSVSTLTIQRTQQEDSAVYLCASSFPGLDKNEQFFGPGTRLTVL.

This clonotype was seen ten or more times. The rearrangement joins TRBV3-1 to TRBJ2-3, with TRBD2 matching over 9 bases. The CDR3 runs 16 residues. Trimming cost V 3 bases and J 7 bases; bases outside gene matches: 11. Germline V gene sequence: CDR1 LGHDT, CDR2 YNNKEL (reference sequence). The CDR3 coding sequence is TGTGCCAGCAGCCAGTCGGGTCTAGCGGGGTCGTATACGCAGTATTTT. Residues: CASSQSGLAGSYTQYF.

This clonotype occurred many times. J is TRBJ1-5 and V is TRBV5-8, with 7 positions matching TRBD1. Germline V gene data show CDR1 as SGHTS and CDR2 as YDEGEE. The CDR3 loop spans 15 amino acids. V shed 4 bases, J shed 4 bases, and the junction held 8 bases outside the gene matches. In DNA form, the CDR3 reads TGTGCCAGCAGCGCCCACAGGGGTTGGAATCAGCCCCAGCATTTT. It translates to CASSAHRGWNQPQHF.

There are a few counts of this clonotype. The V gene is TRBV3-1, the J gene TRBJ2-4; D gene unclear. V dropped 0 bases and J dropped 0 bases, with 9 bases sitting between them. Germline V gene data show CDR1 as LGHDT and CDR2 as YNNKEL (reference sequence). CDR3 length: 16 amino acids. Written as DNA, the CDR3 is TGTGCCAGCAGCCAAGATATGTCTTTAGCCAAAAACATTCAGTACTTC. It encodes CASSQDMSLAKNIQYF.

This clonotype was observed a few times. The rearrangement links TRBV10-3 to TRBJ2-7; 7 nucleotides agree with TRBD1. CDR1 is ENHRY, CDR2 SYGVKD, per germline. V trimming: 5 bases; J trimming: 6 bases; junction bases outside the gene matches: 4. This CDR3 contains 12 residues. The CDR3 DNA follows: TGTGCCATCAGTCGACAGGGTCTCGAGCAGTACTTC. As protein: CAISRQGLEQYF.

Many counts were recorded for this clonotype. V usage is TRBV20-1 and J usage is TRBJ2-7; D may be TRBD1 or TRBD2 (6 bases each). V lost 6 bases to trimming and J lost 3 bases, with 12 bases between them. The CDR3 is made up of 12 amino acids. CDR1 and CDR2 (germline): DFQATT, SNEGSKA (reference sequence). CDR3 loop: CSARGDNYEQYF. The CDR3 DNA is TGCAGTGCAAGGGGGGACAACTACGAGCAGTACTTC.

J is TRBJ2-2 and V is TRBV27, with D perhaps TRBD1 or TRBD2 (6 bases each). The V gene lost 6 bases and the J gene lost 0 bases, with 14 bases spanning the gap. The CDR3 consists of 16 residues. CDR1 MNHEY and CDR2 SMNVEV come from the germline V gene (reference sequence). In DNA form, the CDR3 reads TGTGCCAGCAGCTTGCTGGGGGGCCCGAACACCGGGGAGCTGTTTTTT. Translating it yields CASSLLGGPNTGELFF.

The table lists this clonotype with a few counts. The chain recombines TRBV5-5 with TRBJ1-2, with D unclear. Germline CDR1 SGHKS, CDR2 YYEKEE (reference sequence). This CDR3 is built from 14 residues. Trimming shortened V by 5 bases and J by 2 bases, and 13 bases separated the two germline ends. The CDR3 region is CASREWRINYGYTF. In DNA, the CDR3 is TGTGCCAGCAGGGAGTGGAGGATCAACTATGGCTACACCTTC.

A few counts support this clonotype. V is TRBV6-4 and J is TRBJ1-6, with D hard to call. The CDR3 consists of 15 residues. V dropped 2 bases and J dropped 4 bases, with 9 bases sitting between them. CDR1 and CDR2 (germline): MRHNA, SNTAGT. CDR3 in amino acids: CASSDGEGYNSPLHF. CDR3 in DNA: TGTGCCAGCAGTGACGGAGAGGGATATAATTCACCCCTCCACTTT.

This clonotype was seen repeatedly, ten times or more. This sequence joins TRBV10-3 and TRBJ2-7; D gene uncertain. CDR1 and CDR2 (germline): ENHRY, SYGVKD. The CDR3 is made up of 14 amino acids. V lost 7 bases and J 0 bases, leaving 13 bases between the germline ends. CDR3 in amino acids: CAITGHKFSYEQYF. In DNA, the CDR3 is TGTGCCATCACCGGCCACAAATTCTCCTACGAGCAGTACTTC.

CDR3 bases: TGTGCCAGCAGTGATTGGGCAGGGGATAATTCACCCCTCCACTTT. As protein: CASSDWAGDNSPLHF. V and J are TRBV2 and TRBJ1-6; D perhaps matches TRBD1 (6 bases). V lost 3 bases, J lost 5 bases, and 11 bases lay in between. The CDR3 runs to 15 residues. In germline, CDR1 is SNHLY, CDR2 FYNNEI. The full variable domain, its missing parts supplied by reference TRBV2 and TRBJ1-6, is EPEVTQTPSHQVTQMGQEVILRCVPISNHLYFYWYRQILGQKVEFLVSFYNNEISEKSEIFDDQFSVERPDGSNFTLKIRSTKLEDSAMYFCASSDWAGDNSPLHFGNGTRLTVT.

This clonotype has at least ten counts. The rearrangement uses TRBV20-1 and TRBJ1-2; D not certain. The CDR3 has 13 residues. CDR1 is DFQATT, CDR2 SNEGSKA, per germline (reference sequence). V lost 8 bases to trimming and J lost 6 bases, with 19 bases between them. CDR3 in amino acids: CSPRSGDLHGYTF. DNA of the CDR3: TGCAGTCCCAGGAGCGGGGATCTGCATGGCTACACCTTC.

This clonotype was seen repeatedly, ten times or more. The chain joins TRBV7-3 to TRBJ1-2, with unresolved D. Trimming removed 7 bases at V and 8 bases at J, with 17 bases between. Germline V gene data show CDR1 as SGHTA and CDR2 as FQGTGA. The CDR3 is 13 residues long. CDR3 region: CASIKPVPRGYTF. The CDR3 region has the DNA TGTGCCAGCATCAAACCGGTCCCTCGGGGCTACACCTTC.

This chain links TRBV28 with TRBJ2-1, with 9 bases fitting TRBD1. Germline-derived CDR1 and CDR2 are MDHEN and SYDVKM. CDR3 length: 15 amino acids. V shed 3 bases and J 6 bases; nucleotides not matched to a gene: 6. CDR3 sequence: CASSFTGGSGNEQFF. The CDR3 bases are TGTGCCAGCAGTTTCACAGGGGGCTCGGGCAATGAGCAGTTCTTC.

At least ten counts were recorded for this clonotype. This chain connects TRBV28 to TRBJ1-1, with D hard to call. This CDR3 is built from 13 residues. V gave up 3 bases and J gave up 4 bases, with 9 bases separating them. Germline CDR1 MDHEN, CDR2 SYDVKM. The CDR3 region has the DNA TGTGCCAGCAGTTTCCCACAGATCACTGAAGCTTTCTTT. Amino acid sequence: CASSFPQITEAFF.